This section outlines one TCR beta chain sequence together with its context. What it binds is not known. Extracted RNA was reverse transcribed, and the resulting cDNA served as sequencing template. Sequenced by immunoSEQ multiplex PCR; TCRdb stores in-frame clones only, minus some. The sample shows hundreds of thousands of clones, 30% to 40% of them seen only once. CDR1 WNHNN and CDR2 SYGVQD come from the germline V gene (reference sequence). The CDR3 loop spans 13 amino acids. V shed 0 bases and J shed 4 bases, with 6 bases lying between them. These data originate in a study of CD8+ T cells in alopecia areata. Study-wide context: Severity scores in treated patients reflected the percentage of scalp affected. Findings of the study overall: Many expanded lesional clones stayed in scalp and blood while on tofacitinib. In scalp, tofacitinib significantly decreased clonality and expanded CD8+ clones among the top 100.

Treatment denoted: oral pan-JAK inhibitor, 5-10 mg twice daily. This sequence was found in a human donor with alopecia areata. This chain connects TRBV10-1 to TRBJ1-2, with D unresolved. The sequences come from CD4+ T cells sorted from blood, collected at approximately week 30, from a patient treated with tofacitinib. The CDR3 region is CASSESGSYGYTF. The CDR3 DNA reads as TGCGCCAGCAGTGAGTCCGGTTCCTATGGCTACACCTTC.